Below, 13 T cell receptor beta chains from the same sample are listed, as sequenced in a study of shared clonotypes between healthy human individuals (TCRdb year 2020). Library preparation was by the immunoSEQ multiplex PCR assay. TCRdb obtained this table from immuneACCESS and retained in-frame rearrangements with V and J assigned. These tables miss some clones; where compared with another copy, unresolved V genes account for less than half of the shortfall, and the remainder is unexplained. A total of about 2 million clones appear in this sample, 85% to 95% of them only once. The ten largest clones capture 0.13% of the sample. Sequencing used naive CD4+ T cells sorted from blood. Read against the paper, the sample's cell subset or site label means: CD45RA+ positively selected. The receptors stem from a man aged 18 to 30 in good health.

V is TRBV7-2 and J is TRBJ2-5; D remains ambiguous. V lost 2 bases to trimming and J lost 6 bases, with 10 bases between them. This CDR3 has 13 residues. From germline, CDR1 is SGHTA and CDR2 FQGNSA. In nucleotides, the CDR3 is TGTGCCAGCAGCTTATCGCGACAACAGACCCAGTACTTC. This translates into CASSLSRQQTQYF.

CDR3 coding DNA: TGTGCCAGCAGTTATTACGGAGGGGCCCTTGCGTTCTTC. Amino acid sequence: CASSYYGGALAFF. V is TRBV6-5 and J is TRBJ2-1; TRBD2 might be the D (6 bases). The V end lost 3 bases, the J end lost 15 bases, and 18 bases lay between the germline ends. Germline lookup yields CDR1 MNHEY and CDR2 SVGAGI. This CDR3 comprises 13 residues.

The V call is TRBV4-1, the J call TRBJ2-5; the D gene is possibly TRBD2 (5 bases). The CDR3 contains 11 residues. Trimming shortened V by 5 bases and J by 11 bases, and 12 bases separated the two germline ends. CDR1 is MGHRA, CDR2 YSYEKL, per germline. CDR3 amino acids: CASSFRGEQYF. The CDR3 DNA sequence: TGCGCCAGCAGCTTCCGGGGAGAGCAGTACTTC.

This chain joins TRBV2 and TRBJ1-6, with D possibly being TRBD1 (6 bases). Trimming removed 1 base from V and 7 bases from J, with 8 bases in between. CDR3 length equals 14 residues. The germline V gene encodes CDR1 SNHLY and CDR2 FYNNEI. CDR3 coding DNA: TGTGCCAGCAGTGAAGACAGGGCCAATTCACCCCTCCACTTT. Translating it yields CASSEDRANSPLHF.

V and J are TRBV11-3 and TRBJ2-3; 10 bases fit TRBD2. In germline, CDR1 is SGHNT, CDR2 YENEEA. Germline trimming cut 1 base from V and 3 bases from J; bases unmatched to any gene: 10. This CDR3 comprises 18 residues. The CDR3 sequence is CASSLGSGGSSPTDTQYF. In DNA, the CDR3 is TGTGCCAGCAGCTTAGGTAGCGGGGGGTCGAGTCCGACAGATACGCAGTATTTT.

V usage is TRBV4-2 and J usage is TRBJ1-3, with D unclear. CDR3 length equals 17 residues. V lost 0 bases to trimming and J lost 0 bases, with 12 bases between them. Germline loops: CDR1 LGHNA, CDR2 YNFKEQ. The CDR3 reads CASSQELKSGSGNTIYF. The CDR3 DNA sequence: TGTGCCAGCAGCCAAGAACTCAAAAGCGGCTCTGGAAACACCATATATTTT.

This chain joins TRBV6-5 and TRBJ1-1, with D uncertain. V was trimmed by 6 bases and J by 2 bases, leaving 10 bases between them. Germline values: CDR1 MNHEY, CDR2 SVGAGI. The CDR3 sequence is 13 residues long. For the CDR3, the DNA is TGTGCCAGCAGCCCGGATCTAAACACTGAAGCTTTCTTT. It encodes CASSPDLNTEAFF.

The genes are TRBV7-9 and TRBJ2-7, with D perhaps matching TRBD1 (6 bases). The CDR3 contains 16 residues. V was clipped by 1 base and J by 3 bases, with 16 bases between them. Germline loops: CDR1 SEHNR, CDR2 FQNEAQ (reference sequence). The CDR3 loop reads CASSLGPQGSNYEQYF. CDR3 DNA: TGTGCCAGCAGCTTAGGTCCCCAGGGGTCGAACTACGAGCAGTACTTC.

The V call is TRBV5-1, the J call TRBJ2-7, with TRBD1 as a possible D gene (6 bases). The CDR3 loop spans 16 amino acids. V was clipped by 2 bases and J by 4 bases, with 19 bases between them. Looked up from germline, CDR1 is SGHRS and CDR2 is YFSETQ. The CDR3, as DNA: TGCGCCAGCAGCTTACTCCCCAGCCAGGGGTCGTACGAGCAGTACTTC. Amino acids: CASSLLPSQGSYEQYF.

The chain couples TRBV5-1 to TRBJ2-7, with a possible D match to TRBD1 (5 bases). The germline V and J ends were trimmed by 1 base and 4 bases, with 18 bases remaining between them. CDR3 length: 16 amino acids. The germline V gene encodes CDR1 SGHRS and CDR2 YFSETQ. CDR3 DNA sequence: TGCGCCAGCAGCTTGCTTACGGATGGGGCGAATTACGAGCAGTACTTC. This gives the protein CASSLLTDGANYEQYF.

The rearrangement links TRBV2 to TRBJ1-1, with a possible D match to TRBD1 (6 bases). The CDR3 is made up of 15 amino acids. Trimming left V 3 bases short and J 1 base short, with 12 bases between. Germline lookup yields CDR1 SNHLY and CDR2 FYNNEI. CDR3 residues: CASSDLGTKNTEAFF. For the CDR3, the DNA is TGTGCCAGCAGTGATTTGGGGACAAAGAACACTGAAGCTTTCTTT. The full variable domain, with the rest looked up from reference TRBV2 and TRBJ1-1, is EPEVTQTPSHQVTQMGQEVILRCVPISNHLYFYWYRQILGQKVEFLVSFYNNEISEKSEIFDDQFSVERPDGSNFTLKIRSTKLEDSAMYFCASSDLGTKNTEAFFGQGTRLTVV.

V is TRBV6-6 and J is TRBJ1-6; tentatively, D is TRBD1 (6 bases). V gave up 6 bases and J gave up 7 bases, with 13 bases separating them. CDR3 size: 14 residues. In germline, CDR1 is MNHNY, CDR2 SVGAGI (reference sequence). Here the CDR3 reads CASSLLGANSPLHF. The CDR3 DNA reads TGTGCCAGCAGCCTGCTGGGGGCCAATTCACCCCTCCACTTT.

This clone occurred many times. This sequence joins TRBV5-6 and TRBJ2-2, with D unclear. Looked up from germline, CDR1 is SGHDT and CDR2 is YYEEEE. CDR3 length: 11 residues. The ends were cut back, 6 bases at V and 7 bases at J, with 7 bases in the middle. CDR3 sequence reads: CASNMGGELFF. DNA for the CDR3: TGTGCCAGCAATATGGGCGGGGAGCTGTTTTTT.